The 11 T cell receptor beta chains below all came from one sample that was sequenced in a study of blood T cells in healthy people across ages. Alongside a J-beta primer mix, a sample-barcoded 5' primer served in a second PCR lasting about 6 to 11 cycles. Each CDR3 protein is one row after TCRdb ran MiXCR on the 5' RACE reads. The sample records 600,000 to 1,000,000 distinct CDR3 sequences, about three fifths being singletons. The sample consisted of blood. Source of these receptors: a young man in good health.

The chain joins TRBV28 to TRBJ2-1; TRBD2 is a possible D gene (6 bases). Trimming pared 6 bases from V and 6 bases from J, leaving 12 bases between. Germline values: CDR1 MDHEN, CDR2 SYDVKM. The CDR3 length is 13 residues. The chain's CDR3 is CASRRDFLNEQFF. Here the CDR3 DNA reads TGTGCCAGCAGGCGGGACTTCCTCAATGAGCAGTTCTTC.

The V gene is TRBV27, the J gene TRBJ1-5, with D perhaps matching TRBD1 (6 bases). Trimming took off 3 bases at V and 7 bases at J, with 13 bases between the two ends. Per germline, CDR1 MNHEY and CDR2 SMNVEV (reference sequence). There are 14 residues in the CDR3. The CDR3 DNA reads as TGTGCCAGCAGTTTGAGGGGAGGGGGACAGCCCCAGCATTTT. Translation gives CASSLRGGGQPQHF.

A few counts support this clonotype. CDR3 coding DNA: TGTGCCACCGGGCGGGAGGCCCCCTACGAGCAGTACTTC. Translation: CATGREAPYEQYF. The rearrangement uses TRBV10-3 and TRBJ2-7; TRBD2 aligns across 8 bases. This CDR3 is built from 13 residues. The ends lost 10 bases at V and 2 bases at J; junction bases unmatched: 7. Germline V lookup: CDR1 ENHRY, CDR2 SYGVKD.

The chain recombines TRBV10-3 with TRBJ2-1; perhaps TRBD2 as D (5 bases). The J call may be incorrect, as the DNA end agrees better with TRBJ2-7. CDR3 length equals 12 residues. Germline CDR1 reads ENHRY; CDR2 reads SYGVKD. The chain's CDR3 is CAAGELYNEQYF. DNA of the CDR3: TGTGCCGCCGGGGAACTCTACAATGAGCAGTACTTC.

V is TRBV6-2 or TRBV6-3 and J is TRBJ2-4; 11 nucleotides match TRBD2. The J call may be faulty, since TRBJ2-7 better matches the DNA end. The length of the CDR3 is 18 residues. Germline CDR1 is MNHEY and CDR2 is SVGEGT. The CDR3 region has the DNA TGTGCCAGCCGACCGGGACTAGCGGTACTAGCAGGAAACTACGAGCAGTACTTC. Translation gives CASRPGLAVLAGNYEQYF.

This clonotype was detected only a few times. The J gene is TRBJ2-5, the V gene TRBV20-1; D is perhaps TRBD1 or TRBD2 (5 bases each). Germline CDR1 and CDR2: DFQATT and SNEGSKA (reference sequence). There are 16 residues in the CDR3. V lost 0 bases and J 4 bases, leaving 18 bases between the germline ends. In DNA, the CDR3 is TGCAGTGCTAGAGATCCATTCAGGGACCTAGGAGAGACCCAGTACTTC. Amino acids: CSARDPFRDLGETQYF.

The CDR3 here is CSARAAGLAEKRTNEQFF. In DNA, the CDR3 is TGCAGTGCTAGAGCAGCCGGACTAGCGGAAAAACGAACAAATGAGCAGTTCTTC. The chain couples TRBV20-1 to TRBJ2-1, with 10 bases fitting TRBD2. V gave up 1 base and J gave up 7 bases; unmatched junction bases: 16. Germline-derived CDR1 and CDR2 are DFQATT and SNEGSKA (reference sequence). This CDR3 has 18 residues.

The chain combines TRBV20-1 with TRBJ2-1; D ambiguous. From germline, CDR1 is DFQATT and CDR2 SNEGSKA (reference sequence). CDR3 length: 11 amino acids. V was clipped by 6 bases and J by 7 bases, with 10 bases between them. CDR3 in DNA: TGCAGTGCCAGGACCCTAAATGAGCAGTTCTTC. Translation gives CSARTLNEQFF.

In its sample, this clonotype was seen a few times. This chain uses TRBV15 with TRBJ2-1, with TRBD2 matching 14 bases. V gave up 0 bases and J gave up 7 bases; unmatched junction bases: 5. CDR1 and CDR2 (germline): LNHNV, YYDKDF (reference sequence). The CDR3 consists of 17 residues. Here the CDR3 DNA reads TGTGCCACCAGCAGAGATCGGACTAGCGGGAGGTGGAATGAGCAGTTCTTC. This translates into CATSRDRTSGRWNEQFF.

This clonotype was counted a single time. V usage is TRBV4-1 and J usage is TRBJ1-6; D perhaps matches TRBD1 (5 bases). V lost 3 bases and J lost 16, with 16 bases in between. CDR3 length equals 13 residues. Germline CDR1 reads MGHRA; CDR2 reads YSYEKL. The CDR3 DNA is TGCGCCAGCAGCCAGAGAGACCAGGGTCGGCTCCACTTT. As protein: CASSQRDQGRLHF.

V usage is TRBV10-1 and J usage is TRBJ1-2; D is unclear. V lost 0 bases to trimming and J lost 2 bases, with 7 bases between them. This CDR3 spans 14 amino acids. Germline-derived CDR1 and CDR2 are WNHNN and SYGVQD (reference sequence). The CDR3 protein is CASSESTENYGYTF. In DNA, the CDR3 is TGCGCCAGCAGTGAGTCTACGGAGAACTATGGCTACACCTTC.